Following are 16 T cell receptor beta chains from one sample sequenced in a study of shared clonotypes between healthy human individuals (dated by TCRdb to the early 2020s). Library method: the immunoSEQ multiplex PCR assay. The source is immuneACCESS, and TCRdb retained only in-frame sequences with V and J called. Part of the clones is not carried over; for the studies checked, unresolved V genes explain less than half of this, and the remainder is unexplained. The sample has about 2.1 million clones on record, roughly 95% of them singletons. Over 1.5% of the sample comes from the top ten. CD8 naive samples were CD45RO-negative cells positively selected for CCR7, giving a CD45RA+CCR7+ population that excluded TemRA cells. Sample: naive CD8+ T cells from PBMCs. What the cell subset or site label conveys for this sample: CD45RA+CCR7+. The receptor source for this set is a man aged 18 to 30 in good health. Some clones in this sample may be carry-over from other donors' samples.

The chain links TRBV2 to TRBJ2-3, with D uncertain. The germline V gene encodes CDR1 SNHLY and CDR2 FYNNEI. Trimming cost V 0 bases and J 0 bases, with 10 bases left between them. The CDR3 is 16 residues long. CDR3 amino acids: CASSEAWVASTDTQYF. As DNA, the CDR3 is TGTGCCAGCAGTGAAGCGTGGGTGGCTAGCACAGATACGCAGTATTTT.

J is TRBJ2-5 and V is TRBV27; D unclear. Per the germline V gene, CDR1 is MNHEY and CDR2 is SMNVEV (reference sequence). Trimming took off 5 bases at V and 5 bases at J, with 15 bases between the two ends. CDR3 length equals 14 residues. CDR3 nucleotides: TGTGCCAGCAGTATCACATCGGCTGAGGAGACCCAGTACTTC. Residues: CASSITSAEETQYF.

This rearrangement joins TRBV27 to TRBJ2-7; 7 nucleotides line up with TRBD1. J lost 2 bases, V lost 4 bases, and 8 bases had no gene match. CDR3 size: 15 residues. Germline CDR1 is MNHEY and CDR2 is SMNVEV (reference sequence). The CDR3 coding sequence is TGTGCCAGCAGTTCTATAGCAACAGGGGCCTACGAGCAGTACTTC. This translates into CASSSIATGAYEQYF.

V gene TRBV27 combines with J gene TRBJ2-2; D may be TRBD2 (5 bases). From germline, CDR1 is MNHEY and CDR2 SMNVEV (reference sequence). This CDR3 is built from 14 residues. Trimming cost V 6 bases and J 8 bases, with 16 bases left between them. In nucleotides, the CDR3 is TGTGCCAGCAGCCCGAGGGTCGGCCAGGGGGAGCTGTTTTTT. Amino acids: CASSPRVGQGELFF.

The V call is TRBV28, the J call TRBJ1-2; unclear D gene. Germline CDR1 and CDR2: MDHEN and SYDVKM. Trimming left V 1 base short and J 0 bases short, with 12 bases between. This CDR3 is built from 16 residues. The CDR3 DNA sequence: TGTGCCAGCAGTTTATCGGACGCCTGGGCTAACTATGGCTACACCTTC. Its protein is CASSLSDAWANYGYTF.

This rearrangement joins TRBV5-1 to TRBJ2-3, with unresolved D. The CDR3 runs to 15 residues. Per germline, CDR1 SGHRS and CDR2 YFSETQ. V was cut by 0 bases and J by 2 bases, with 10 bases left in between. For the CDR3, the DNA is TGCGCCAGCAGCTTGGAAGGGCCCTACACAGATACGCAGTATTTT. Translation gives CASSLEGPYTDTQYF.

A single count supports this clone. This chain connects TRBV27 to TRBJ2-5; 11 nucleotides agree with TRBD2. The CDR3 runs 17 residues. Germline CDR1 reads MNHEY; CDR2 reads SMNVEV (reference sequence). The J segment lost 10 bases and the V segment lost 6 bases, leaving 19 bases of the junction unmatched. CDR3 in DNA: TGTGCCAGCAGACGAACTAGCGGGAGCGCCTCGGAAGAGGGCCAGTACTTC. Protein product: CASRRTSGSASEEGQYF.

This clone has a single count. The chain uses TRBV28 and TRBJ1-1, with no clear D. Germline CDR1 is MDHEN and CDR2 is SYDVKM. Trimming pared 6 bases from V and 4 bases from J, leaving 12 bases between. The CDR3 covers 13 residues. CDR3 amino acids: CASRSTFRTEAFF. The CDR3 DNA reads TGTGCCAGCAGATCAACCTTCCGCACTGAAGCTTTCTTT.

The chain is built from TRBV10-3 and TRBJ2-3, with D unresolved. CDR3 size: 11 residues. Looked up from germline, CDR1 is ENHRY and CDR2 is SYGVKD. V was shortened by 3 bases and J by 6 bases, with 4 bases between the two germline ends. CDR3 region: CAISDADTQYF. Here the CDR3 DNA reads TGTGCCATCAGTGATGCGGATACGCAGTATTTT.

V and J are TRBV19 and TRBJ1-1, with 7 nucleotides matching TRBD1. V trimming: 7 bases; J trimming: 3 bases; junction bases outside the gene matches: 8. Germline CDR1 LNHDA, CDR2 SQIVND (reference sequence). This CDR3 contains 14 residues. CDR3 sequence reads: CASTPPRGYTEAFF. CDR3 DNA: TGTGCCAGTACCCCGCCCAGGGGGTACACTGAAGCTTTCTTT.

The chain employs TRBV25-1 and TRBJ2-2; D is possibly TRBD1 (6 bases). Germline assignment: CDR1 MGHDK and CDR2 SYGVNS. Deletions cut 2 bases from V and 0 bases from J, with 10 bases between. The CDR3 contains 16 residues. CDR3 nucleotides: TGTGCCAGCAGTGAAAGGACAGTCGCGAACACCGGGGAGCTGTTTTTT. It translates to CASSERTVANTGELFF.

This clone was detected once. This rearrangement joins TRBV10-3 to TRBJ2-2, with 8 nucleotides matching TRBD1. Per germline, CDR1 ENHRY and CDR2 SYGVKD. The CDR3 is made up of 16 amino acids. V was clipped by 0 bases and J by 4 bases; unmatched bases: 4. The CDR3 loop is CAISESGQGSTGELFF. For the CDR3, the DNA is TGTGCCATCAGTGAGTCTGGACAGGGAAGCACCGGGGAGCTGTTTTTT.

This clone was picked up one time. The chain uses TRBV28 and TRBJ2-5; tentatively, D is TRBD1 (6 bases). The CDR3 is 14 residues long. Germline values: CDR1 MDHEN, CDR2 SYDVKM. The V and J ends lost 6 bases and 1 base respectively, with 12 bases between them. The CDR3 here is CASRLTGSQETQYF. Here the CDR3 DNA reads TGTGCCAGCAGACTTACAGGGAGCCAAGAGACCCAGTACTTC.

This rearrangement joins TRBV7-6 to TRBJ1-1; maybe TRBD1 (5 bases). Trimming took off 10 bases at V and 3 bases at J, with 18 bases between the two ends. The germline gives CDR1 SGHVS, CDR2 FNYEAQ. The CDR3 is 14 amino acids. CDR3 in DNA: TGTGCCACAACCGGGGGGGATAGGTACACTGAAGCTTTCTTT. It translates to CATTGGDRYTEAFF. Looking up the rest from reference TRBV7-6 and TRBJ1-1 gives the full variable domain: GAGVSQSPRYKVTKRGQDVALRCDPISGHVSLYWYRQALGQGPEFLTYFNYEAQQDKSGLPNDRFSAERPEGSISTLTIQRTEQRDSAMYRCATTGGDRYTEAFFGQGTRLTVV.

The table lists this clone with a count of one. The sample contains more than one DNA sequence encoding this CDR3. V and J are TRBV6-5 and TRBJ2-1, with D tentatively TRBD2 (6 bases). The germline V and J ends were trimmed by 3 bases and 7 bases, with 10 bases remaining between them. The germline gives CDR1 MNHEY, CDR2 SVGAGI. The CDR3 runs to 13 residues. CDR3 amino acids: CASSYLEGNEQFF. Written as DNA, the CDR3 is TGTGCCAGCAGTTATTTGGAGGGGAATGAGCAGTTCTTC.

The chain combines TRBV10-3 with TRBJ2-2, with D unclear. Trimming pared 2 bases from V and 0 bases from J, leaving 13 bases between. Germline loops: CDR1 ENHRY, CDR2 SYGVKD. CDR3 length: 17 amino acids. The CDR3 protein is CAISEPDSPTNTGELFF. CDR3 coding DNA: TGTGCCATCAGTGAGCCTGACTCTCCGACGAACACCGGGGAGCTGTTTTTT.